This T cell receptor beta chain was obtained from a study of OX40 agonist ivuxolimab in advanced cancers. On the study more broadly: A history of anti-PD-1, anti-PD-L1 or anti-CTLA-4 therapy was acceptable, and 40% had some.

Study outcomes and limitations: No determination was made of the antigen specificity of the expanded peripheral T cells. Some nonresponders likewise displayed low normalized T-cell clonal expansion. In CD8+ T cells, expanded clones were on average more numerous than in CD4+.

A note on this clone: What it binds is unknown.

Method: immunoSEQ multiplex PCR; TCRdb's copy keeps in-frame clones and lacks some. The repertoire has about 58,000 clones, approximately 91% of them found once; the top ten carry 1.5% to 2%. The CDR3 loop spans 13 amino acids. Trimming removed 3 bases from V and 3 bases from J, with 8 bases in between. CDR1 is SGHDT and CDR2 is YYEEEE in the germline V gene. The sequence derives from an adult with an advanced solid tumor such as melanoma, head and neck, liver or kidney cancer. This material consisted of CD4+ or CD8+ T cells sorted from blood, taken in a trial of the OX40 agonist ivuxolimab. The chain links TRBV5-6 to TRBJ2-3; maybe TRBD1 (6 bases). The CDR3 region has the DNA TGTGCCAGCAGCTACAGGGTTACAGATACGCAGTATTTT. This gives the protein CASSYRVTDTQYF.